This TCR beta chain was identified in a study of blood T cell repertoires in COVID-19. Method: immunoSEQ multiplex PCR; TCRdb's copy keeps in-frame clones and lacks some. The sample holds tens of thousands of clones, roughly 86% seen once. Germline V gene lookup returns CDR1 MNHEY and CDR2 SMNVEV (reference sequence). The V end lost 6 bases, the J end lost 10 bases, and 22 bases lay between the germline ends. The CDR3 consists of 15 residues. The sequence derives from a woman of 80 years or more in a cohort sampled during active or convalescent COVID-19. This chain uses TRBV27 with TRBJ2-1; D is perhaps TRBD2 (5 bases). Material: peripheral blood. The CDR3 coding sequence is TGTGCCAGCAGCCTCAATAGGCACACAAGAGGGGAGCAGTTCTTC. Protein product: CASSLNRHTRGEQFF.